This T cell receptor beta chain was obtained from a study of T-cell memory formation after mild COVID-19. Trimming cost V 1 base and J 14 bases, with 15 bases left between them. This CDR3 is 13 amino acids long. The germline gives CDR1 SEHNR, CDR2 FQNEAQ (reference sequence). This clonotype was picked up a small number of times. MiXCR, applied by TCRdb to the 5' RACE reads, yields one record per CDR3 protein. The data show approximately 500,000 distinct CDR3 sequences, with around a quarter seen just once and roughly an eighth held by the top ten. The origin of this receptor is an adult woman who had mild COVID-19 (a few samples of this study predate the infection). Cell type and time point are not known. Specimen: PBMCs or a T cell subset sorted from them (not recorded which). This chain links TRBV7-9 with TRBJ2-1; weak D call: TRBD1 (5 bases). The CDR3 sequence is CASSLERGPYKFF. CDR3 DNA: TGTGCCAGCAGCTTAGAAAGGGGTCCATACAAGTTCTTC. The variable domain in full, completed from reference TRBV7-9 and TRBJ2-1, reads DTGVSQNPRHKITKRGQNVTFRCDPISEHNRLYWYRQTLGQGPEFLTYFQNEAQLEKSRLLSDRFSAERPKGSFSTLEIQRTEQGDSAMYLCASSLERGPYKFFGPGTRLTVL.